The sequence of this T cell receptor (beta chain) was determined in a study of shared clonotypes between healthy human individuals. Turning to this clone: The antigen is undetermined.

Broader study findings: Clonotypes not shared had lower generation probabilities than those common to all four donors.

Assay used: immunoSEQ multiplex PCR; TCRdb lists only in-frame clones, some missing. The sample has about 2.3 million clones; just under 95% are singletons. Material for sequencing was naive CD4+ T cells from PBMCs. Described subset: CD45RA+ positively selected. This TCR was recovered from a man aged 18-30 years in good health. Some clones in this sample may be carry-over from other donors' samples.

The CDR3 DNA reads TGTGCCAGCAGTTACTACAGGAGTACTGAAGCTTTCTTT. As protein: CASSYYRSTEAFF. The genes are TRBV6-5 and TRBJ1-1, with a possible D match to TRBD1 (5 bases). This CDR3 is built from 13 residues. V was pared by 1 base and J by 5 bases, with 8 bases between. The germline gives CDR1 MNHEY, CDR2 SVGAGI.